This TCR beta chain comes out of a study of blood T cell repertoires in COVID-19. Overall study context: The United States, Italy and Spain supplied acute and convalescent COVID-19 samples. PBMCs, B-cell-depleted T cells, or T cells provided the cDNA or gDNA that made up the material.

The Seattle site enrolled patients during active infection and followed them longitudinally. J lost 2 bases, V lost 3 bases, and 2 bases had no gene match. The germline V gene encodes CDR1 KGHSH and CDR2 LQKENI. This CDR3 is built from 14 residues. Authors' data handling: For nucleated cells, counts were estimated from reference gene primer amplification. Profiled with immunoSEQ multiplex PCR; TCRdb holds only in-frame clones, not every one. From that table come the V and J calls and clone size; the DNA was used to work out D and trimming. Among roughly 330,000 clones listed, approximately 86% were seen once.

This rearrangement joins TRBV18 to TRBJ2-3, with 7 bases that match TRBD1. Sequencing was carried out using peripheral blood. The receptor comes from a man younger than 45 with COVID-19, enrolled during active disease. CDR3 DNA: TGTGCCAGCTCACCCGACAGGGTCACAGATACGCAGTATTTT. Translating gives CASSPDRVTDTQYF.